Shown below are 3 T cell receptor beta chains from a single sample sequenced in a study of a mutant IDH1 vaccine in newly diagnosed glioma. Specified time point: week 47, end of study. Doses consisted of 300 ug of mutant IDH1 20-mer peptide each, paired with topical imiquimod. Profiling relied on immunoSEQ multiplex PCR, and the TCRdb table lists in-frame clones only, not all of them. The repertoire includes about 50,000 clones, about 88% of them detected once, and around 4% sits in the top ten. No antigen is known for these receptors. The sample was PBMCs, taken from a glioma patient whose treatment included an IDH1 peptide vaccine. These TCRs come from a woman younger than 45 with glioma. Some clones in this sample may be carry-over from other donors' samples.

The V gene is TRBV7-9, the J gene TRBJ1-4; D is perhaps TRBD1 (5 bases). The CDR3 is made up of 16 amino acids. The V gene lost 5 bases and the J gene lost 8 bases, with 21 bases spanning the gap. The germline CDR1 and CDR2 sequences are SEHNR and FQNEAQ (reference sequence). CDR3 DNA sequence: TGTGCCAGCAGCCCCCGCCGGGGGGAAAGCGGGGAAAAACTGTTTTTT. This sequence encodes CASSPRRGESGEKLFF.

This chain connects TRBV13 to TRBJ2-7; possible D gene TRBD2, 5 bases. The germline V gene encodes CDR1 PRHDT and CDR2 FYEKMQ (reference sequence). V was cut by 6 bases and J by 3 bases, with 15 bases left in between. This CDR3 comprises 14 residues. CDR3: CASSPEGWGYEQYF. CDR3 nucleotide sequence: TGTGCCAGCAGTCCAGAGGGTTGGGGCTACGAGCAGTACTTC.

The chain employs TRBV11-2 and TRBJ1-1; 11 bases agree with TRBD1. Germline-derived CDR1 and CDR2 are SGHAT and FQNNGV. V shed 1 base and J 8 bases; nucleotides not matched to a gene: 9. The CDR3 has 16 residues. CDR3 sequence reads: CASSLGWDRGVSEAFF. Here the CDR3 DNA reads TGTGCCAGCAGCTTAGGGTGGGACAGGGGGGTTTCGGAAGCTTTCTTT.